These 32 T cell receptor beta chains share one sample of origin, sequenced in a study of beta chain features in type 1 diabetes. Study-level findings and limits: Type 1 diabetes patients had TCRB CDR3s that were shorter (moderately but significantly so) in all four CD4+ subsets.

What these receptors recognize is not known. Expressed TCRB transcripts got sequenced, as all isolated RNA was reverse transcribed. Profiling relied on immunoSEQ multiplex PCR, and the TCRdb table lists in-frame clones only, not all of them. The sample consists of about 260,000 clones, roughly 25% of them appearing once. Sequenced: naive CD4+ T cells from blood. Receptors originate from a woman aged 25 to 39 with type 1 diabetes.

The V and J genes are TRBV6-5 and TRBJ1-2; D is perhaps TRBD1 (6 bases). The CDR3 contains 16 residues. Trimming cost V 3 bases and J 5 bases, with 19 bases left between them. Germline-derived CDR1 and CDR2 are MNHEY and SVGAGI. The CDR3 reads CASSYMGRGSYYGYTF. CDR3 in DNA: TGTGCCAGCAGTTATATGGGCAGGGGATCGTATTATGGCTACACCTTC.

The chain employs TRBV6-1 and TRBJ2-7, with D unclear. Germline V CDR1 and CDR2: MNHNS, SASEGT. With 6 bases removed from V and 6 bases from J, the gap between germline ends came to 3 bases. CDR3 size: 9 residues. The CDR3 nucleotides read TGTGCCAGCAGCGTCGAGCAGTACTTC. Translated, it gives CASSVEQYF.

This clone occurred a few times. The CDR3 protein is CSAETSSDEQYF. The CDR3 DNA sequence: TGCAGCGCAGAGACTAGCTCTGACGAGCAGTACTTC. The V and J genes are TRBV29-1 and TRBJ2-5; 7 positions match TRBD2. The DNA matches TRBJ2-7 better at its end, which makes the J call doubtful. Germline CDR1 and CDR2: SQVTM and ANQGSEA. This CDR3 is 12 amino acids long.

The CDR3 DNA follows: TGTGCCAGCAGCCCTAGCGGGGGGACCTACAATGAGCAGTTCTTC. This sequence encodes CASSPSGGTYNEQFF. J is TRBJ2-1 and V is TRBV11-2; 11 bases fit TRBD2. V shed 5 bases, J shed 2 bases, and the junction held 2 bases outside the gene matches. Per the germline V gene, CDR1 is SGHAT and CDR2 is FQNNGV. The CDR3 covers 15 residues.

This sequence joins TRBV19 and TRBJ2-5; a possible D gene is TRBD2 (6 bases). Trimming stripped 6 bases from V and 1 base from J, with 15 bases between. This CDR3 has 15 residues. Germline-derived CDR1 and CDR2 are LNHDA and SQIVND (reference sequence). This CDR3 reads CASRDYSAGQETQYF. The CDR3 DNA reads as TGTGCCAGTAGGGACTACAGCGCCGGCCAAGAGACCCAGTACTTC.

The rearrangement joins TRBV7-9 to TRBJ2-3, with D possibly TRBD2 on 6 matching bases. Trimming took 5 bases from V and 6 from J, leaving 18 bases between them. CDR3 length: 15 amino acids. CDR1 is SEHNR, CDR2 FQNEAQ, per germline (reference sequence). The CDR3 nucleotides are TGTGCCAGCAGCCGCCTTCAGGAGGGTGCGGATACGCAGTATTTT. Residues: CASSRLQEGADTQYF.

This clone turned up a few times. The gene calls are TRBV6-5 and TRBJ2-5; possible D gene TRBD2, 5 bases. Germline lookup yields CDR1 MNHEY and CDR2 SVGAGI. This CDR3 comprises 13 residues. The ends were cut back, 5 bases at V and 7 bases at J, with 14 bases in the middle. The chain's CDR3 is CASSLKHGGTQYF. DNA for the CDR3: TGTGCCAGCAGTCTAAAACATGGAGGGACCCAGTACTTC.

The chain carries TRBV19 and TRBJ1-2, with D maybe TRBD1 (5 bases). Looked up from germline, CDR1 is LNHDA and CDR2 is SQIVND (reference sequence). The ends were cut back, 3 bases at V and 2 bases at J, with 7 bases in the middle. The CDR3 consists of 13 residues. CDR3 DNA sequence: TGTGCCAGTAGTATGCAGGGAAACTATGGCTACACCTTC. Translating gives CASSMQGNYGYTF.

This clone came up a few times. The gene calls are TRBV7-9 and TRBJ1-2; D possibly corresponds to TRBD1 (6 bases). V dropped 2 bases and J dropped 3 bases, with 16 bases sitting between them. CDR1 and CDR2 (germline): SEHNR, FQNEAQ (reference sequence). This CDR3 has 16 residues. The CDR3 DNA reads as TGTGCCAGCAGCTTACGCGCGGGGGCGGATGACTATGGCTACACCTTC. Translated, it gives CASSLRAGADDYGYTF.

This clone was observed a single time. The chain combines TRBV30 with TRBJ2-1; TRBD2 matches at 8 bases. This CDR3 is built from 16 residues. After removal of 3 bases from V and 3 bases from J, the junction contained 10 bases not matched to a gene. Germline V gives CDR1 GTSNPN, CDR2 SVGIG (reference sequence). The CDR3 protein is CAWSPLAGSGYNEQFF. CDR3 sequence (DNA): TGTGCCTGGAGCCCTTTAGCGGGATCAGGCTACAATGAGCAGTTCTTC.

The V gene is TRBV7-2, the J gene TRBJ1-2, with TRBD1 identical over 8 bases. The V gene end was trimmed by 2 bases and the J gene end by 6 bases; junction bases not matched to a gene: 11. CDR3 size: 16 residues. The V gene's germline CDR1 is SGHTA and CDR2 FQGNSA. CDR3 in amino acids: CASSLSGDRRPDGYTF. CDR3 bases: TGTGCCAGCAGCTTAAGCGGGGACAGGCGTCCTGATGGCTACACCTTC.

The V call is TRBV5-1, the J call TRBJ2-3, with 9 bases lining up with TRBD1. The CDR3 has 15 residues. Trimming at V came to 2 bases and at J to 4 bases, leaving 5 bases not matched to a gene. Germline V gene data show CDR1 as SGHRS and CDR2 as YFSETQ. Written as DNA, the CDR3 is TGCGCCAGCAGCTTCATATACAGGGGGCCAGATACGCAGTATTTT. Residues: CASSFIYRGPDTQYF.

The chain is built from TRBV27 and TRBJ2-2; no definite D call. The CDR3 is 16 amino acids. CDR1 MNHEY and CDR2 SMNVEV come from the germline V gene (reference sequence). The V gene lost 2 bases and the J gene lost 4 bases, with 14 bases spanning the gap. The CDR3 is CASSLGWSWSTGELFF. The DNA of the CDR3 is TGTGCCAGCAGTTTAGGGTGGTCATGGAGCACCGGGGAGCTGTTTTTT.

This clone was recorded a few times. The chain couples TRBV28 to TRBJ2-4, with a weak D call TRBD1 (5 bases). The length of the CDR3 is 15 residues. V lost 2 bases, J lost 0 bases, and 8 bases lay in between. Germline lookup yields CDR1 MDHEN and CDR2 SYDVKM. CDR3 residues: CASSLTGLAKNIQYF. For the CDR3, the DNA is TGTGCCAGCAGTTTAACAGGATTAGCCAAAAACATTCAGTACTTC.

This sequence joins TRBV18 and TRBJ1-2, with D uncertain. Trimming cost V 6 bases and J 4 bases, with 18 bases left between them. The CDR3 is 15 amino acids. Germline CDR1 is KGHSH and CDR2 is LQKENI. CDR3 nucleotide sequence: TGTGCCAGCTCCCCCGGGGTCGAGGCGAGCTATGGCTACACCTTC. Amino acid sequence: CASSPGVEASYGYTF.

The rearrangement uses TRBV27 and TRBJ1-2, with 7 bases lining up with TRBD1. CDR1 MNHEY and CDR2 SMNVEV come from the germline V gene (reference sequence). This CDR3 is 14 amino acids long. V dropped 5 bases and J dropped 4; count of bases not matched to a gene: 7. The CDR3 loop reads CASSPRQGGYGYTF. The CDR3 coding sequence is TGTGCCAGCAGTCCTCGACAGGGCGGCTATGGCTACACCTTC.

V gene TRBV27 combines with J gene TRBJ1-1; 7 bases fit TRBD1. The CDR3 sequence is 14 residues long. CDR1 and CDR2 from the germline V gene are MNHEY and SMNVEV (reference sequence). The junction had 8 bases not matched to a gene; V was cut back by 5 bases and J by 5 bases. This chain's CDR3 is CASSLQTGWTEAFF. The CDR3 DNA follows: TGTGCCAGCAGTCTCCAGACAGGGTGGACTGAAGCTTTCTTT.

The chain combines TRBV7-9 with TRBJ2-3; no clear D. Germline values: CDR1 SEHNR, CDR2 FQNEAQ (reference sequence). V was clipped by 6 bases and J by 0 bases, with 7 bases between them. The CDR3 is 13 residues long. CDR3 region: CASSPLSTDTQYF. CDR3 DNA: TGTGCCAGCAGTCCCTTGAGCACAGATACGCAGTATTTT.

The chain combines TRBV6-6 with TRBJ2-2; D gene uncertain. CDR1 and CDR2 (germline): MNHNY, SVGAGI (reference sequence). The ends were cut back, 0 bases at V and 0 bases at J, with 8 bases in the middle. The CDR3 is made up of 16 amino acids. The CDR3 nucleotides read TGTGCCAGCAGTTACTCGTCCACGGCGAACACCGGGGAGCTGTTTTTT. Translation gives CASSYSSTANTGELFF.

This clone was observed a few times. V is TRBV9 and J is TRBJ2-2; tentatively, D is TRBD1 (5 bases). The V gene's germline CDR1 is SGDLS and CDR2 YYNGEE. V dropped 1 base and J dropped 2 bases, with 9 bases sitting between them. CDR3 length equals 15 residues. The CDR3: CASSVTGENTGELFF. As DNA, the CDR3 is TGTGCCAGCAGCGTAACAGGCGAAAACACCGGGGAGCTGTTTTTT.

The chain links TRBV5-1 to TRBJ2-7; 9 bases align to TRBD2. V gave up 3 bases and J gave up 3 bases; unmatched junction bases: 7. This CDR3 contains 15 residues. Germline V gene sequence: CDR1 SGHRS, CDR2 YFSETQ. This CDR3 is CASSSWGTSSYEQYF. CDR3 bases: TGCGCCAGCAGCTCCTGGGGGACTAGCAGCTACGAGCAGTACTTC.

This clone has only a few counts. The gene calls are TRBV30 and TRBJ1-1; maybe TRBD1 (5 bases). Germline CDR1 is GTSNPN and CDR2 is SVGIG (reference sequence). The CDR3 has 12 residues. Trimming took 4 bases from V and 4 from J, leaving 10 bases between them. CDR3: CAWTTGGTEAFF. CDR3 sequence (DNA): TGTGCCTGGACCACGGGGGGCACTGAAGCTTTCTTT.

In DNA form, the CDR3 reads TGTGCCACCAGCAGCCAGGACAGGGCGCTGTTTTTT. It specifies CATSSQDRALFF. The chain links TRBV15 to TRBJ2-2, with 8 bases identical to TRBD1. With 3 bases clipped from V and 13 bases from J, the junction kept 4 bases outside the gene matches. CDR3 length: 12 residues. The germline CDR1 and CDR2 sequences are LNHNV and YYDKDF (reference sequence).

This clone has just a few counts. This chain connects TRBV5-1 to TRBJ2-5, with no clear D. V shed 7 bases and J shed 5 bases, with 18 bases lying between them. The CDR3 length is 14 residues. From germline, CDR1 is SGHRS and CDR2 YFSETQ. The CDR3 protein is CASGFLTAGETQYF. CDR3 nucleotides: TGCGCCAGCGGATTCCTGACCGCCGGGGAGACCCAGTACTTC.

The chain is built from TRBV5-6 and TRBJ2-5; D gene uncertain. Germline V lookup: CDR1 SGHDT, CDR2 YYEEEE. Between the trimmed V and J ends, which lost 1 base and 4 bases, there was a span of 8 bases. This CDR3 comprises 13 residues. Here the CDR3 DNA reads TGTGCCAGCAGCTTGTCAGGTATAGAGACCCAGTACTTC. Translating gives CASSLSGIETQYF. Supplemented by reference TRBV5-6 and TRBJ2-5, the full variable domain reads DAGVTQSPTHLIKTRGQQVTLRCSPKSGHDTVSWYQQALGQGPQFIFQYYEEEERQRGNFPDRFSGHQFPNYSSELNVNALLLGDSALYLCASSLSGIETQYFGPGTRLLVL.

The V call is TRBV19, the J call TRBJ2-1; 8 nucleotides align to TRBD2. V lost 3 bases and J lost 5; bases outside the gene matches: 3. Germline V gene sequence: CDR1 LNHDA, CDR2 SQIVND (reference sequence). The CDR3 sequence is 14 residues long. CDR3: CASSIRREDNEQFF. CDR3 in DNA: TGTGCCAGTAGTATTAGGCGGGAGGACAATGAGCAGTTCTTC.

V is TRBV9 and J is TRBJ1-4, with D maybe TRBD1 (6 bases). Trimming stripped 0 bases from V and 6 bases from J, with 15 bases between. There are 16 residues in the CDR3. The germline gives CDR1 SGDLS, CDR2 YYNGEE. The CDR3 region has the DNA TGTGCCAGCAGCGTAGGTCGCGCAGGGGCCGATGAAAAACTGTTTTTT. This codes for CASSVGRAGADEKLFF. Full variable domain (missing parts from reference TRBV9 and TRBJ1-4): DSGVTQTPKHLITATGQRVTLRCSPRSGDLSVYWYQQSLDQGLQFLIQYYNGEERAKGNILERFSAQQFPDLHSELNLSSLELGDSALYFCASSVGRAGADEKLFFGSGTQLSVL.

This chain uses TRBV5-1 with TRBJ2-5, with a tentative D call TRBD1 (6 bases). V lost 9 bases to trimming and J lost 3 bases, with 18 bases between them. Looked up from germline, CDR1 is SGHRS and CDR2 is YFSETQ. This CDR3 has 14 amino acids. The CDR3 DNA reads TGCGCCACCTCCAGGGACACCCTCAAAGAGACCCAGTACTTC. It is translated as CATSRDTLKETQYF.

The chain employs TRBV19 and TRBJ1-1; 9 bases match TRBD1. Per germline, CDR1 LNHDA and CDR2 SQIVND (reference sequence). This CDR3 is built from 14 residues. V shed 3 bases and J 3 bases; nucleotides not matched to a gene: 2. For the CDR3, the DNA is TGTGCCAGTAGTATGGACAGGGGATACACTGAAGCTTTCTTT. This codes for CASSMDRGYTEAFF.

For this clone: One junction end does not reproduce the germline sequence, and a read error may be involved. The V gene is TRBV4-2, the J gene TRBJ2-1; a possible D gene is TRBD1 (5 bases). This CDR3 is 15 amino acids long. Germline CDR1 reads LGHNA; CDR2 reads YNFKEQ. The CDR3 coding sequence is TGTGCCAGCAGCCAAGGACAGAACTCCAACAATGAGCAGTTCTTC. Protein product: CASSQGQNSNNEQFF.

The table lists this clone with a few counts. The chain employs TRBV6-6 and TRBJ2-7; tentatively, D is TRBD2 (6 bases). Germline loops: CDR1 MNHNY, CDR2 SVGAGI (reference sequence). V was pared by 8 bases and J by 3 bases, with 17 bases between. This CDR3 contains 14 residues. The CDR3 spells CASVRGAESYEQYF. In nucleotides, the CDR3 is TGTGCCAGCGTCCGCGGGGCAGAAAGCTACGAGCAGTACTTC.

There are a few counts of this clone. V and J are TRBV7-9 and TRBJ1-1, with a possible D match to TRBD1 (5 bases). Trimming shortened V by 4 bases and J by 5 bases, and 14 bases separated the two germline ends. Germline V lookup: CDR1 SEHNR, CDR2 FQNEAQ (reference sequence). The CDR3 length is 14 residues. The CDR3 region is CASSSRWAGTEAFF. CDR3 nucleotide sequence: TGTGCCAGCAGCTCCCGGTGGGCAGGGACTGAAGCTTTCTTT.